Reported below is one T cell receptor beta chain. Its cognate antigen is unknown. Per the germline V gene, CDR1 is SQVTM and CDR2 is ANQGSEA. The CDR3 runs 14 residues. V lost 3 bases and J lost 2; bases outside the gene matches: 4. The survey-level immunoSEQ assay was used. The repertoire was sequenced with immunoSEQ multiplex PCR; TCRdb's copy has only in-frame clones and lacks some. The table records 40,000 to 55,000 clones, approximately 84% of them present only once. The source of the sample is a study of STAT5B mutations in CD4+ large granular lymphocyte leukemia. Study conclusions and caveats: Patient CD4-sorted repertoires looked more clonal than healthy CD4+ repertoires, even without putative leukemic clones. TRBV06-family usage was enriched in top patient clones (8/27) versus controls (2/35). Roughly a quarter of private leukemic clonotypes occurred rarely in other patients' non-leukemic repertoires.

The clonotype comes from a human donor in good health. The gene calls are TRBV29-1 and TRBJ2-7; 10 bases match TRBD2. The sample comprised CD4+ T cells from blood buffy coats. CDR3 nucleotide sequence: TGCAGCGTTGATCCTAGCGGGAGTGCCTACGAGCAGTACTTC. It yields the protein CSVDPSGSAYEQYF.